Shown below are 9 T cell receptor beta chains from a single sample sequenced in a study of T cells in Graves' hyperthyroidism and ophthalmopathy. Amplification of TCR beta CDR3 regions used RNA as the template. The study used the HTBI primer set for a first-round RT-PCR of the TCR CDR3. TCRdb passed the multiplex PCR reads through MiXCR, listing each CDR3 protein once. This table has some 770,000 distinct CDR3 sequences, about a sixth appearing once. What was sequenced was blood. These receptors were obtained from a man between 18 and 35 years old with Graves' hyperthyroidism.

This chain connects TRBV6-1 to TRBJ1-5; weak D call: TRBD1 (5 bases). This CDR3 is built from 18 residues. Trimming left V 7 bases short and J 4 bases short, with 26 bases between. Germline V gives CDR1 MNHNS, CDR2 SASEGT. CDR3 sequence (DNA): TGTGCCAGCAACGGTGCGAAGGGACCCCCCCGCGGGAATCAGCCCCAGCATTTT. Translated: CASNGAKGPPRGNQPQHF.

The table lists this clonotype with a few counts. The gene calls are TRBV28 and TRBJ2-3, with D uncertain. The V end was cut by 3 bases, the J end by 2 bases, with 9 bases between. Germline V CDR1 and CDR2: MDHEN, SYDVKM. The CDR3 spans 14 residues. The CDR3 here is CASSLLVTTDTQYF. CDR3 sequence (DNA): TGTGCCAGCAGTTTGTTGGTGACCACAGATACGCAGTATTTT.

The sample holds a few counts of this clonotype. DNA for the CDR3: TGTGCCAGCACTTTAAGGGGGACGTTCACCGGTAGTGGCTACACCTTC. Amino acids: CASTLRGTFTGSGYTF. The gene calls are TRBV2 and TRBJ1-2; D is perhaps TRBD1 (6 bases). Per the germline V gene, CDR1 is SNHLY and CDR2 is FYNNEI. V was shortened by 7 bases and J by 7 bases, with 25 bases between the two germline ends. This CDR3 region has 16 residues.

The sample holds many counts of this clonotype. The chain combines TRBV7-2 with TRBJ2-7; 9 bases line up with TRBD2. CDR1 is SGHTA, CDR2 FQGNSA, per germline. J lost 0 bases, V lost 2 bases, and 5 bases had no gene match. CDR3 size: 16 residues. CDR3 nucleotides: TGTGCCAGCAGCTTAACCCCTAGCGGGGACTCCTACGAGCAGTACTTC. It is translated as CASSLTPSGDSYEQYF.

V usage is TRBV11-2 and J usage is TRBJ1-3; D gene unclear. Germline V gene sequence: CDR1 SGHAT, CDR2 FQNNGV. Trimming removed 4 bases at V and 0 bases at J, with 4 bases between. CDR3 length equals 13 residues. For the CDR3, the DNA is TGTGCCAGCAGCTCCTACTCTGGAAACACCATATATTTT. Translating it yields CASSSYSGNTIYF.

In its sample, this clonotype was seen a few times. The rearrangement links TRBV14 to TRBJ2-1; the D gene could be TRBD1 or TRBD2 (6 bases each). The CDR3 spans 14 residues. CDR1 SGHDN and CDR2 FVKESK come from the germline V gene. Trimming took 3 bases from V and 11 from J, leaving 17 bases between them. For the CDR3, the DNA is TGTGCCAGCAGCCACTTACAGGGACTCCAAAAGCAGTTCTTC. Its protein product is CASSHLQGLQKQFF.

In its sample, this clonotype was seen many times. The chain couples TRBV28 to TRBJ2-7, with no clear D. Trimming cost V 2 bases and J 7 bases, with 9 bases left between them. The CDR3 contains 12 residues. Germline CDR1 MDHEN, CDR2 SYDVKM. The CDR3: CASSLVGGEQYF. In DNA, the CDR3 is TGTGCCAGCAGTTTAGTTGGCGGAGAGCAGTACTTC. Full variable domain (rest looked up from reference TRBV28 and TRBJ2-7): DVKVTQSSRYLVKRTGEKVFLECVQDMDHENMFWYRQDPGLGLRLIYFSYDVKMKEKGDIPEGYSVSREKKERFSLILESASTNQTSMYLCASSLVGGEQYFGPGTRLTVT.

This chain connects TRBV7-9 to TRBJ1-1; TRBD1 is a possible D gene (6 bases). Germline lookup yields CDR1 SEHNR and CDR2 FQNEAQ (reference sequence). Trimming left V 6 bases short and J 4 bases short, with 15 bases between. This CDR3 region has 14 residues. DNA of the CDR3: TGTGCCAGCAGGCAACAGGGTGCGCCCACTGAAGCTTTCTTT. Translated, it gives CASRQQGAPTEAFF.

This rearrangement joins TRBV27 to TRBJ1-4; a possible D gene is TRBD1 (5 bases). Trimming took 5 bases from V and 8 from J, leaving 12 bases between them. The germline V gene encodes CDR1 MNHEY and CDR2 SMNVEV (reference sequence). This CDR3 comprises 13 residues. CDR3: CASSPPGREKLFF. CDR3 nucleotide sequence: TGTGCCAGCAGTCCTCCAGGGAGGGAAAAACTGTTTTTT.